This TCR beta chain was retrieved from a study of early stage breast cancer tumors. Study results and limitations: Tumors had roughly 2.4-fold higher T cell density and higher clonality than adjacent normal breast tissue.

About this clone: Its antigen is unknown.

Losses at the gene ends were 5 bases for V and 3 bases for J; bases not matched to a gene: 7. CDR1 SGHTA and CDR2 FQGNSA come from the germline V gene. The CDR3 loop spans 15 amino acids. Profiled with immunoSEQ multiplex PCR; TCRdb holds only in-frame clones, not every one. The table records almost 55,000 clones, 75% to 95% of them present only once. Sequencing used blood. The V gene is TRBV7-2, the J gene TRBJ2-1, with 7 bases identical to TRBD2. This receptor was identified in a person between 65 and 80 years old with breast cancer. The CDR3 spells CASSGGRGGYNEQFF. The CDR3 DNA sequence: TGTGCCAGCAGCGGGGGACGCGGGGGCTACAATGAGCAGTTCTTC.